One T cell receptor beta chain is described in this entry. Its antigen is currently not known. Nothing much larger sits one base from this clone, and base qualities are not available. The CDR3 has 12 amino acids, counting the end cysteine and phenylalanine. The DNA shown is the 36-base CDR3, in frame from base 1. Here V drops 5 bases and J drops 6 bases, and the junction holds 3 bases not matched to any gene. From a lookup of the germline V gene (reference sequence), CDR1 and CDR2 are LNHDA and SQIVND. This sample is drawn from a study of blood T cell repertoires in COVID-19 (TCRdb year 2020). Some background on the complete study: Collaborator samples came from the United States, Italy and Spain and covered acute and convalescent phases of COVID-19. The material from the prospective study consisted of cDNA or gDNA derived from T cells, B-cell-depleted T cells, or PBMCs. The dataset comprised deeply sampled blood TCRbeta repertoires from subjects exposed to, actively infected with, or recovered from COVID-19. The sample metadata nearly always contained a de-identified subject ID, COVID-19 status, age in years and sex. Samples came from the ongoing ImmuneRACE study (first 160 participants) plus 1,254 subjects from 6 global collaborators. A freely available public database, intended as a resource for researchers studying the immune response to SARS-CoV-2, is where the repertoires were released. Where HLA class I and class II types were available, the types were taken from metadata supplied by the sample provider, not from assay-based typing.

TCRbeta CDR3 regions were amplified from genomic DNA using the immunoSEQ Assay, a bias-controlled multiplex PCR. The paper's data handling went like this. Nucleated cell counts per sample were estimated from amplification of reference gene primers within the assay. To quantify the absolute abundance of each unique TCRbeta CDR3 rearrangement, sequence reads were collapsed and filtered. For each sample, productive Simpson clonality was calculated as the square root of Simpson's diversity index over productive rearrangements. In its TCRdb copy, this immuneACCESS table keeps in-frame sequences only and misses some clones. Where compared with another copy, unresolved V genes explain less than half of these, and the others have no known cause. That table gives V, J and clone size, and the DNA gave D and trimming. This sample gives about 77,000 clones in total; roughly 70% of them show up just once. The top ten clonotypes cover roughly a fifth of the sample.

The collaborating institutions used their own protocols to collect whole blood in K2EDTA tubes. For TCRbeta analysis, collaborators shipped samples as frozen whole blood, isolated PBMCs, or DNA extracted from either of those sample types. Overall study results and their limits: The amount of clinical and demographic metadata varied by source and participant and was provided uncurated.

Sequenced input: peripheral blood. This chain joins TRBV19 to TRBJ2-7; the central 8 bases match TRBD2. This TCR was sampled from a man aged 60-69 years with acute or convalescent COVID-19. The CDR3 region: CASSGLAGEQYF. The bases read TGTGCCAGTAGTGGACTAGCTGGCGAGCAGTACTTC.